The rows below give T cell receptor beta chains drawn from one sample of a study of immune characterization of retroperitoneal liposarcoma. TCRdb reanalysed the PCR reads using MiXCR and keeps one entry per CDR3 protein. The sample records approximately 9,800 distinct CDR3 sequences, roughly 26% being singletons. Material: tumor tissue. The receptors here all came from a female donor with retroperitoneal liposarcoma. The CDR3 runs from the conserved cysteine through the conserved F or W. The D gene is left open where the match is weak. Clone size is stated in some rows and not others, as once, few, many or a class when expanded.

clone size: .
D gene: TRBD1
J gene: TRBJ1-2
V gene: TRBV6-5
CDR3 DNA: TGTGCCAGCACCCAAGGGGGCGGAAACTATGGCTACACCTTC
CDR3 protein: CASTQGGGNYGYTF

clone size: few
D gene: TRBD1
J gene: TRBJ2-1
V gene: TRBV12-3/TRBV12-4
CDR3 DNA: TGTGCCGCCGGGGACAGGGGATACAGCTCCTACAATGAGCAGTTCTTC
CDR3 protein: CAAGDRGYSSYNEQFF

clone size: .
D gene: .
J gene: TRBJ2-1
V gene: TRBV6-2/TRBV6-3
CDR3 DNA: TGTGCCAGCAGTAGCCGGGAGACCCAGTTCTTC
CDR3 protein: CASSSRETQFF

clone size: medium-sized
D gene: TRBD2
J gene: TRBJ2-7
V gene: TRBV12-3/TRBV12-4
CDR3 DNA: TGTGCCAGCAGACTAGCGGGAGTGAGTGATGAGCAGTACTTC
CDR3 protein: CASRLAGVSDEQYF

clone size: many
D gene: TRBD1
J gene: TRBJ1-2
V gene: TRBV6-1
CDR3 DNA: TGTGCCAGCTCTCAGGACGCCGGACAGGGGGCGAGAGGCTACACCTTC
CDR3 protein: CASSQDAGQGARGYTF

clone size: .
D gene: .
J gene: TRBJ2-1
V gene: TRBV6-1
CDR3 DNA: TGTGCCAGCAGCCCCCGGGATCCGGTGGGGGAGACCCAGTTCTTC
CDR3 protein: CASSPRDPVGETQFF

clone size: .
D gene: .
J gene: TRBJ2-7
V gene: TRBV27
CDR3 DNA: TGTGCCAGCAGTTTATCGGGCAGTACGGATGAGCAGTACTTC
CDR3 protein: CASSLSGSTDEQYF

clone size: many
D gene: TRBD1
J gene: TRBJ1-1
V gene: TRBV7-2
CDR3 DNA: TGTGCCAGCAGCCCCCGGACAGGGGGATATACTGAAGCTTTCTTT
CDR3 protein: CASSPRTGGYTEAFF

clone size: .
D gene: .
J gene: TRBJ2-3
V gene: TRBV6-1
CDR3 DNA: TGTGCCAGCATCCCCGGGTTTTACCCAGATACGCAGTATTTT
CDR3 protein: CASIPGFYPDTQYF

clone size: .
D gene: TRBD2
J gene: TRBJ2-1
V gene: TRBV5-1
CDR3 DNA: TGCGCCAGCAGCGTCTCTAGCGGGAGGGCCAATGAGCAGTTCTTC
CDR3 protein: CASSVSSGRANEQFF

clone size: medium-sized
D gene: .
J gene: TRBJ2-5
V gene: TRBV6-6
CDR3 DNA: TGTGCCAGCAGTTACGAGGGGTTGGGGATGGAGACCCAGTACTTC
CDR3 protein: CASSYEGLGMETQYF

clone size: few
D gene: .
J gene: TRBJ2-1
V gene: TRBV7-3
CDR3 DNA: TGTGCCAGCAGCCCCCAACGGGGGTCCTACGAGCAGTTCTTC
CDR3 protein: CASSPQRGSYEQFF

clone size: .
D gene: .
J gene: TRBJ2-5
V gene: TRBV7-2
CDR3 DNA: TGTGCCAGCAGCTTCGAAGTACAAGAGACCCAGTACTTC
CDR3 protein: CASSFEVQETQYF

clone size: .
D gene: .
J gene: TRBJ1-6
V gene: TRBV6-1
CDR3 DNA: TGTGCCAGCAGACTCCGGGGGATAAAGGGTTCACCCCTCCACTTT
CDR3 protein: CASRLRGIKGSPLHF

clone size: medium-sized
D gene: .
J gene: TRBJ2-1
V gene: TRBV6-1
CDR3 DNA: TGTGCCAGCAGTGAAGCGCGCGGGGACCCCTACAATGAGCAGTTCTTC
CDR3 protein: CASSEARGDPYNEQFF

clone size: few
D gene: TRBD1
J gene: TRBJ1-5
V gene: TRBV6-1
CDR3 DNA: TGTGCCAGCAGTGTCAGGGGGTTTAGCAATCAGCCCCAGCATTTT
CDR3 protein: CASSVRGFSNQPQHF

clone size: .
D gene: .
J gene: TRBJ1-1
V gene: TRBV7-6
CDR3 DNA: TGTGCCAGCAGCTTAGAAAGAAACACTGAAGCTTTCTTT
CDR3 protein: CASSLERNTEAFF

clone size: many
D gene: .
J gene: TRBJ1-4
V gene: TRBV24-1
CDR3 DNA: TGTGCCACCAGTGATTCCGACCAGGGCGAGCATGAAAAACTGTTTTTT
CDR3 protein: CATSDSDQGEHEKLFF

clone size: medium-sized
D gene: .
J gene: TRBJ2-4
V gene: TRBV6-1
CDR3 DNA: TGTGCCAGCAGGGCCTACTCCGGACTCGAGGCCAAAAACATTCAGTACTTC
CDR3 protein: CASRAYSGLEAKNIQYF

clone size: .
D gene: .
J gene: TRBJ2-5
V gene: TRBV7-2
CDR3 DNA: TGTGTCAGCAGCCCCGGGGCCGAGACCCAGTACTTC
CDR3 protein: CVSSPGAETQYF

clone size: .
D gene: .
J gene: TRBJ1-6
V gene: TRBV7-2
CDR3 DNA: TGTGCCAGCAGCTTCAAGGGTTCGGATTCACCCCTCCACTTT
CDR3 protein: CASSFKGSDSPLHF

clone size: .
D gene: .
J gene: TRBJ2-7
V gene: TRBV6-1
CDR3 DNA: TGTGCCAGCAGCACAGGTTCTCGCGAGCAGTACTTC
CDR3 protein: CASSTGSREQYF

clone size: many
D gene: TRBD2
J gene: TRBJ2-3
V gene: TRBV12-3/TRBV12-4
CDR3 DNA: TGTGCCAGCAGTTTGGCTAGCGGGAACAAAAATACGCAGTATTTT
CDR3 protein: CASSLASGNKNTQYF

clone size: .
D gene: .
J gene: TRBJ2-5
V gene: TRBV27
CDR3 DNA: TGTGCCAGCAGTTTATCGTACAGAGAAGAGACCCAGTACTTC
CDR3 protein: CASSLSYREETQYF

clone size: few
D gene: .
J gene: TRBJ2-3
V gene: TRBV12-3/TRBV12-4
CDR3 DNA: TGTGCCAGCGATGTGCGGGGCCTCACAGATACGCAGTATTTT
CDR3 protein: CASDVRGLTDTQYF

clone size: medium-sized
D gene: .
J gene: TRBJ2-1
V gene: TRBV6-6
CDR3 DNA: TGTGCCAGCAGTTACGTTTCCCCCGCCTCGCGGGGAGAGACCCAGTTCTTC
CDR3 protein: CASSYVSPASRGETQFF